The 4 T cell receptor beta chains presented below share a single source sample, sequenced in a study of cytomegalovirus exposure and HLA in healthy donors. Using immunoSEQ multiplex PCR, the repertoire was profiled, and TCRdb retains in-frame clones only, with some absent. This table holds almost 65,000 clones, roughly 91% found once. The material sequenced was PBMCs. The receptor set was obtained from a woman aged 18 to 35 in good health and CMV-seronegative.

The CDR3 coding sequence is TGTGCCAGCAGTCTATGGACTGACGGGGAGCTGTTTTTT. Protein sequence: CASSLWTDGELFF. The chain employs TRBV2 and TRBJ2-2, with D tentatively TRBD2 (5 bases). There are 13 residues in the CDR3. V lost 5 bases and J lost 7, with 11 bases in between. CDR1 SNHLY and CDR2 FYNNEI come from the germline V gene.

The rearrangement uses TRBV5-6 and TRBJ2-3, with 7 bases lining up with TRBD2. Germline CDR1 reads SGHDT; CDR2 reads YYEEEE. V dropped 0 bases and J dropped 2; count of bases not matched to a gene: 3. The CDR3 is made up of 15 amino acids. CDR3 amino acids: CASSLGGGLTDTQYF. CDR3 DNA: TGTGCCAGCAGCTTGGGCGGGGGTCTCACAGATACGCAGTATTTT. The full variable domain, with the rest looked up from reference TRBV5-6 and TRBJ2-3, is DAGVTQSPTHLIKTRGQQVTLRCSPKSGHDTVSWYQQALGQGPQFIFQYYEEEERQRGNFPDRFSGHQFPNYSSELNVNALLLGDSALYLCASSLGGGLTDTQYFGPGTRLTVL.

V usage is TRBV5-1 and J usage is TRBJ1-1; D uncertain. This CDR3 region has 14 residues. V was cut by 0 bases and J by 1 base, with 7 bases left in between. The germline gives CDR1 SGHRS, CDR2 YFSETQ. CDR3 bases: TGCGCCAGCAGCTTGGGCGCAGGGAACACTGAAGCTTTCTTT. It specifies CASSLGAGNTEAFF.

The V gene is TRBV10-3, the J gene TRBJ2-1; no reliable D call. This CDR3 region has 14 residues. CDR1 is ENHRY, CDR2 SYGVKD, per germline. The V gene lost 4 bases and the J gene lost 5 bases, with 12 bases spanning the gap. The CDR3 nucleotides read TGTGCCATCAGTGCCCGGAGTAGAGACAATGAGCAGTTCTTC. Residues: CAISARSRDNEQFF.